The clone carrying this T cell receptor beta chain appeared a few times. The antigen remains unidentified. The data are from a study of beta chain features in type 1 diabetes. Points from the study as a whole: Type 1 diabetes patients had TCRB CDR3s that were shorter (moderately but significantly so) in all four CD4+ subsets.

Expressed TCRB transcripts were sequenced after all isolated RNA was converted to cDNA. TCRdb's copy holds only in-frame clones and misses some; the assay was immunoSEQ multiplex PCR. The table records nearly 700,000 clones, 13% of them present only once. Germline CDR1 DFQATT, CDR2 SNEGSKA (reference sequence). The germline V and J ends were trimmed by 5 bases and 10 bases, with 14 bases remaining between them. The CDR3 has 11 amino acids. The V gene is TRBV20-1, the J gene TRBJ1-1; D may be TRBD1 (6 bases). The sequencing input was naive CD4+ T cells from blood. This sequence originates from a young man with type 1 diabetes. CDR3 amino acids: CSAAPGEGAFF. As DNA, the CDR3 is TGCAGTGCTGCCCCAGGGGAGGGAGCTTTCTTT.